The 22 T cell receptor beta chains reported below all come from one sample, sequenced in a study of blood T cell repertoires in COVID-19. Assay used: immunoSEQ multiplex PCR; TCRdb lists only in-frame clones, some missing. The sample has hundreds of thousands of clones; 87% are singletons. Material: peripheral blood. These receptors originate from a woman between 35 and 50 years old who had recovered from COVID-19.

The chain uses TRBV5-1 and TRBJ2-5; the match to TRBD1 covers 12 bases. Germline V gene lookup returns CDR1 SGHRS and CDR2 YFSETQ. Trimming took 4 bases from V and 4 from J; bases not matched to a gene: 11. This CDR3 comprises 17 residues. CDR3 DNA: TGCGCCAGCAGCCTGAACCCGGGACAGGGGGCAGGAGAGACCCAGTACTTC. It specifies CASSLNPGQGAGETQYF.

V and J are TRBV6-5 and TRBJ2-5; TRBD1 aligns across 7 bases. V lost 6 bases to trimming and J lost 3 bases; unmatched junction nucleotides: 7. The CDR3 has 14 amino acids. Per the germline V gene, CDR1 is MNHEY and CDR2 is SVGAGI. In DNA, the CDR3 is TGTGCCAGCAGCAGGGGACAGATAAAAGAGACCCAGTACTTC. This sequence encodes CASSRGQIKETQYF.

This clone has just a few counts. The rearrangement links TRBV29-1 to TRBJ1-5; D is ambiguous. Trimming took 3 bases from V and 1 from J, leaving 10 bases between them. Germline-derived CDR1 and CDR2 are SQVTM and ANQGSEA. CDR3 length: 14 residues. The CDR3, as DNA: TGCAGCGTTGACCTGGGAGGGAGCAATCAGCCCCAGCATTTT. Translated, it gives CSVDLGGSNQPQHF.

Notes on this clone: Possible read error: a much larger clone is one base away. V usage is TRBV9 and J usage is TRBJ1-1; D is unresolved. Trimming removed 5 bases from V and 1 base from J, with 6 bases in between. From germline, CDR1 is SGDLS and CDR2 YYNGEE. CDR3 size: 12 residues. CDR3 amino acids: CASSLGNTEAFF. In nucleotides, the CDR3 is TGTGCCAGCAGTCTCGGGAACACTGAAGCTTTCTTT.

This sequence joins TRBV28 and TRBJ1-5; 8 bases agree with TRBD1. J was trimmed by 6 bases and V by 4 bases; bases with no gene match: 5. The CDR3 is 14 residues long. Looked up from germline, CDR1 is MDHEN and CDR2 is SYDVKM. CDR3 DNA sequence: TGTGCCAGCAGTTCCCCCGGGACAGGTCAGCCCCAGCATTTT. The encoded protein is CASSSPGTGQPQHF.

The rearrangement uses TRBV13 and TRBJ1-2; no clear D gene. This CDR3 region has 16 residues. Trimming left V 5 bases short and J 7 bases short, with 23 bases between. CDR1 and CDR2 (germline): PRHDT, FYEKMQ (reference sequence). CDR3 bases: TGTGCCAGCAGCCCCCGATTACCTCGGGGAGATAGTGGCTACACCTTC. Its translation is CASSPRLPRGDSGYTF.

V and J are TRBV19 and TRBJ1-1, with D possibly matching TRBD1 (6 bases). Trimming took off 6 bases at V and 3 bases at J, with 14 bases between the two ends. Germline CDR1 is LNHDA and CDR2 is SQIVND (reference sequence). The CDR3 runs to 14 residues. DNA of the CDR3: TGTGCCAGTAGGGGGGTCAGGGGTTACACTGAAGCTTTCTTT. Its translation is CASRGVRGYTEAFF.

This clone was recorded a few times. The rearrangement uses TRBV5-4 and TRBJ1-2; weak D call: TRBD1 (6 bases). Trimming took 5 bases from V and 0 from J, leaving 14 bases between them. The CDR3 totals 15 residues. Germline CDR1 SGHNT, CDR2 YYREEE (reference sequence). The CDR3 loop reads CASRPTGQANYGYTF. CDR3 bases: TGTGCCAGCAGACCAACAGGGCAAGCTAACTATGGCTACACCTTC.

The chain employs TRBV7-2 and TRBJ2-7, with TRBD1 matching over 7 bases. Per the germline V gene, CDR1 is SGHTA and CDR2 is FQGNSA. This CDR3 spans 14 amino acids. With V trimmed by 5 bases and J by 4 bases, 8 bases remained unmatched. The CDR3 DNA reads as TGTGCCAGCAGCCCCTGGGACAGCTGGTACGAGCAGTACTTC. This gives the protein CASSPWDSWYEQYF.

J is TRBJ2-7 and V is TRBV6-5; D is possibly TRBD2 (6 bases). V was clipped by 8 bases and J by 0 bases, with 14 bases between them. Germline CDR1 reads MNHEY; CDR2 reads SVGAGI. CDR3 length: 14 residues. The CDR3 protein is CASQRAGNSYEQYF. CDR3 bases: TGTGCCAGCCAACGGGCGGGGAACTCCTACGAGCAGTACTTC.

The chain is built from TRBV7-2 and TRBJ2-7, with D possibly matching TRBD1 (5 bases). Trimming stripped 5 bases from V and 3 bases from J, with 14 bases between. The CDR3 runs 14 residues. Germline values: CDR1 SGHTA, CDR2 FQGNSA. Here the CDR3 reads CASSPQQGLYEQYF. Here the CDR3 DNA reads TGTGCCAGCAGCCCCCAGCAGGGCCTCTACGAGCAGTACTTC.

The rearrangement uses TRBV4-2 and TRBJ1-5; 8 bases align to TRBD1. V dropped 3 bases and J dropped 0; count of bases not matched to a gene: 10. The CDR3 has 18 residues. Germline V lookup: CDR1 LGHNA, CDR2 YNFKEQ. The CDR3 DNA reads as TGTGCCAGCAGCCATAACCCGGAGGACAGGGATAGCAATCAGCCCCAGCATTTT. Translation: CASSHNPEDRDSNQPQHF.

The chain employs TRBV1 and TRBJ1-5; the table assigns TRBD1, which was not confirmed against the DNA. TRBV1 constitutes a pseudogene. The CDR3 totals 17 residues. CDR3 DNA: TGCACCAGCAGCCAAGAAGGGGCCCCGGCCAGCAATCAGCCCCAGCATTTT. Its translation is CTSSQEGAPASNQPQHF.

The chain has TRBV7-9 and TRBJ2-2, with D possibly TRBD2 on 6 matching bases. Trimming left V 3 bases short and J 1 base short, with 9 bases between. The CDR3 length is 15 residues. Germline V gives CDR1 SEHNR, CDR2 FQNEAQ (reference sequence). CDR3 DNA: TGTGCCAGCAGCTTCCTCGGGGGGAACACCGGGGAGCTGTTTTTT. It specifies CASSFLGGNTGELFF.

The V and J genes are TRBV12-3 or TRBV12-4 and TRBJ1-5, with 7 bases fitting TRBD1. With 5 bases clipped from V and 6 bases from J, the junction kept 4 bases outside the gene matches. This CDR3 is built from 13 residues. The CDR3 DNA sequence: TGTGCCAGCAGTCGACAGGGAGGTCAGCCCCAGCATTTT. Residues: CASSRQGGQPQHF.

The chain uses TRBV3-1 (or the pseudogene TRBV3-2) and TRBJ2-3; 8 nucleotides line up with TRBD2. The junction had 11 bases not matched to a gene; V was cut back by 5 bases and J by 7 bases. CDR3 length equals 15 residues. Germline CDR1 reads LGHDT; CDR2 reads YNNKEL (reference sequence). The CDR3 DNA reads as TGTGCCAGCAGCGACGACCCGCGCGGGGGGAATACGCAGTATTTT. This gives the protein CASSDDPRGGNTQYF.

In this sample, this clone turned up many times. This chain links TRBV2 with TRBJ1-2; 8 nucleotides agree with TRBD1. Germline V gene lookup returns CDR1 SNHLY and CDR2 FYNNEI. The CDR3 runs to 12 residues. The trim removed 11 bases at V and 4 bases at J, leaving 6 bases unmatched. The CDR3: CAGGQGGYGYTF. The CDR3 coding sequence is TGTGCCGGCGGACAGGGAGGCTATGGCTACACCTTC.

V usage is TRBV13 and J usage is TRBJ2-1, with 12 bases fitting TRBD2. Germline V CDR1 and CDR2: PRHDT, FYEKMQ (reference sequence). V lost 4 bases and J lost 4; bases outside the gene matches: 2. This CDR3 has 15 residues. CDR3 amino acids: CASSSTSGGYNEQFF. CDR3 in DNA: TGTGCCAGCAGCTCGACTAGCGGGGGTTACAATGAGCAGTTCTTC.

The chain joins TRBV2 to TRBJ2-7; 7 nucleotides line up with TRBD1. Germline CDR1 SNHLY, CDR2 FYNNEI. The CDR3 has 13 residues. The J segment lost 7 bases and the V segment lost 7 bases, leaving 10 bases of the junction unmatched. This CDR3 is CASTQDRPGEQYF. The CDR3 region has the DNA TGTGCCAGCACCCAGGACAGGCCGGGGGAGCAGTACTTC.

The chain uses TRBV5-5 and TRBJ1-2, with 9 nucleotides matching TRBD1. V trimming: 3 bases; J trimming: 6 bases; junction bases outside the gene matches: 15. The CDR3 is 17 amino acids. Germline loops: CDR1 SGHKS, CDR2 YYEKEE (reference sequence). The CDR3 DNA sequence: TGTGCCAGCAGCTCACAGATCTACGGGACAGGGTTTGATGGCTACACCTTC. Residues: CASSSQIYGTGFDGYTF.

This clone was observed a handful of times. J is TRBJ1-1 and V is TRBV10-3; 10 bases align to TRBD1. The trim removed 3 bases at V and 5 bases at J, leaving 6 bases unmatched. Germline assignment: CDR1 ENHRY and CDR2 SYGVKD. The CDR3 is 15 residues long. CDR3: CAISDSDRGSTEAFF. The DNA of the CDR3 is TGTGCCATCAGTGACTCGGACAGGGGGAGTACTGAAGCTTTCTTT.

This rearrangement joins TRBV9 to TRBJ2-7; D might be TRBD1 (5 bases). The CDR3 spans 13 residues. Germline lookup yields CDR1 SGDLS and CDR2 YYNGEE. The ends were cut back, 3 bases at V and 4 bases at J, with 11 bases in the middle. CDR3 DNA sequence: TGTGCCAGCAGCGCCGACAGTAGGTACGAGCAGTACTTC. It translates to CASSADSRYEQYF.